The 24 T cell receptor beta chains below come from one sample, sequenced in a study of response to subunit inactivated influenza vaccine. MiXCR was run by TCRdb on the RT-PCR reads, yielding one entry per CDR3 protein. The data show some 480,000 distinct CDR3 sequences, with about 10% seen just once and roughly 12% held by the top ten. This material consisted of PBMCs from blood, taken about 40 days after vaccination. All receptors derive from a man in his fifties or sixties who received an inactivated influenza vaccine.

The chain joins TRBV7-6 to TRBJ2-2; D uncertain. V was trimmed by 5 bases and J by 2 bases, leaving 18 bases between them. The CDR3 covers 17 residues. Germline V gene lookup returns CDR1 SGHVS and CDR2 FNYEAQ. The CDR3: CASSPLLVASNTGELFF. For the CDR3, the DNA is TGTGCCAGCAGCCCCCTCCTGGTGGCCTCTAACACCGGGGAGCTGTTTTTT.

This clonotype appeared many times. The genes are TRBV6-5 and TRBJ2-5; D gene uncertain. Germline lookup yields CDR1 MNHEY and CDR2 SVGAGI. Trimming shortened V by 2 bases and J by 1 base, and 11 bases separated the two germline ends. The CDR3 covers 15 residues. DNA for the CDR3: TGTGCCAGCAGTTACGGGGTCAAACGCCAAGAGACCCAGTACTTC. Residues: CASSYGVKRQETQYF.

The chain couples TRBV7-6 to TRBJ2-3; maybe TRBD2 (6 bases). This CDR3 spans 16 amino acids. Germline-derived CDR1 and CDR2 are SGHVS and FNYEAQ. The ends were cut back, 1 base at V and 2 bases at J, with 13 bases in the middle. This CDR3 is CASSLVRGSYTDTQYF. In nucleotides, the CDR3 is TGTGCCAGCAGCTTAGTCCGGGGGAGTTACACAGATACGCAGTATTTT.

The chain recombines TRBV12-3 or TRBV12-4 with TRBJ1-2, with D hard to call. V was pared by 6 bases and J by 4 bases, with 18 bases between. This CDR3 is 15 amino acids long. CDR3 sequence: CASSLRQGPLYGYTF. The CDR3 DNA is TGTGCCAGCAGCTTGAGACAAGGACCTCTCTATGGCTACACCTTC.

This clonotype has a count of ten or more. This chain connects TRBV12-3 or TRBV12-4 to TRBJ2-1, with TRBD2 matching over 12 bases. The length of the CDR3 is 15 residues. J lost 12 bases, V lost 7 bases, and 13 bases had no gene match. The CDR3 sequence: CASTLAGLAGFGQFF. The CDR3 DNA sequence: TGTGCCAGCACCCTCGCCGGACTAGCGGGATTTGGGCAGTTCTTC.

The chain recombines TRBV10-3 with TRBJ1-1; D ambiguous. Germline CDR1 reads ENHRY; CDR2 reads SYGVKD. The CDR3 has 16 amino acids. V gave up 4 bases and J gave up 0 bases, with 15 bases separating them. The CDR3 bases are TGTGCCATCAGTGCACAGCCCCATCCCATGAACACTGAAGCTTTCTTT. Translating it yields CAISAQPHPMNTEAFF.

In this sample, this clonotype turned up many times. The genes are TRBV29-1 and TRBJ2-1; 7 bases agree with TRBD2. V gave up 6 bases and J gave up 2 bases; unmatched junction bases: 7. CDR3 length equals 14 residues. Germline CDR1 and CDR2: SQVTM and ANQGSEA. The CDR3 DNA is TGCAGCGTCCCTACTAGCGATCCCTACAATGAGCAGTTCTTC. It specifies CSVPTSDPYNEQFF.

The rearrangement uses TRBV29-1 and TRBJ1-2; tentatively, D is TRBD1 (5 bases). CDR1 is SQVTM, CDR2 ANQGSEA, per germline. Trimming removed 3 bases at V and 7 bases at J, with 18 bases between. The CDR3 is made up of 14 amino acids. The CDR3 reads CSVERGGQSRGYTF. In nucleotides, the CDR3 is TGCAGCGTTGAGAGGGGAGGACAATCTCGTGGCTACACCTTC.

This clonotype was counted only a few times. V gene TRBV7-2 combines with J gene TRBJ1-2; 7 bases are shared with TRBD1. Trimming took 5 bases from V and 4 from J; bases not matched to a gene: 13. The germline CDR1 and CDR2 sequences are SGHTA and FQGNSA. The CDR3 runs to 16 residues. The CDR3 region has the DNA TGTGCCAGCAGCCAACAGGGGCCCCTAACCCTCTATGGCTACACCTTC. Translated: CASSQQGPLTLYGYTF.

This clonotype was detected only a few times. V is TRBV9 and J is TRBJ2-5; a weak D match, TRBD1 (6 bases). In germline, CDR1 is SGDLS, CDR2 YYNGEE. Trimming shortened V by 0 bases and J by 0 bases, and 9 bases separated the two germline ends. The CDR3 runs to 15 residues. CDR3 sequence: CASSVGGPNQETQYF. The DNA for the CDR3 is TGTGCCAGCAGCGTAGGGGGGCCGAACCAAGAGACCCAGTACTTC.

This clonotype appeared a few times. The chain links TRBV7-2 to TRBJ2-1; possible D gene TRBD2, 5 bases. The CDR3 totals 12 residues. The V gene lost 5 bases and the J gene lost 12 bases, with 14 bases spanning the gap. The V gene's germline CDR1 is SGHTA and CDR2 FQGNSA. The CDR3 DNA reads TGTGCCAGCAGCCCCGCGCGGGTAAGGCAGTTCTTC. Translated: CASSPARVRQFF. The whole variable domain, filled in from reference TRBV7-2 and TRBJ2-1, reads GAGVSQSPSNKVTEKGKDVELRCDPISGHTALYWYRQSLGQGLEFLIYFQGNSAPDKSGLPSDRFSAERTGGSVSTLTIQRTQQEDSAVYLCASSPARVRQFFGPGTRLTVL.

The table lists this clonotype with a few counts. The genes are TRBV6-5 and TRBJ2-5; TRBD1 or TRBD2 may be the D gene (5 bases each). Trimming left V 0 bases short and J 1 base short, with 9 bases between. Germline values: CDR1 MNHEY, CDR2 SVGAGI. This CDR3 is 15 amino acids long. The CDR3 DNA reads as TGTGCCAGCAGTTACTCGAACGGGGCCCAAGAGACCCAGTACTTC. It translates to CASSYSNGAQETQYF.

This clonotype was seen at least ten times. The chain links TRBV6-2 or TRBV6-3 to TRBJ2-2; 9 bases align to TRBD1. The CDR3 contains 15 residues. Trimming cost V 6 bases and J 2 bases; bases outside gene matches: 4. Germline V gene lookup returns CDR1 MNHEY and CDR2 SVGEGT. The CDR3, as DNA: TGTGCCAGCAGGAAGGACAGGGGTAACACCGGGGAGCTGTTTTTT. Amino acid sequence: CASRKDRGNTGELFF.

In this sample, this clonotype turned up a few times. The V and J genes are TRBV6-1 and TRBJ1-2; TRBD1 matches 9 bases. Per the germline V gene, CDR1 is MNHNS and CDR2 is SASEGT. Trimming removed 6 bases from V and 0 bases from J; junction bases left unmatched: 2. This CDR3 has 14 amino acids. CDR3 amino acids: CASRGQGANYGYTF. CDR3 in DNA: TGTGCCAGCAGGGGACAGGGAGCTAACTATGGCTACACCTTC.

CDR3 coding DNA: TGTGCCAGCAGCTTGGTGGGACAGGGGGAGGACGAGCAGTACTTC. Translation: CASSLVGQGEDEQYF. The chain has TRBV11-1 and TRBJ2-7, with 11 positions matching TRBD1. The CDR3 is 15 amino acids. From germline, CDR1 is SGHAT and CDR2 FQDESV (reference sequence). With 3 bases clipped from V and 5 bases from J, the junction kept 6 bases outside the gene matches.

This clonotype was seen a few times. This chain links TRBV7-2 with TRBJ2-4, with a possible D match to TRBD2 (6 bases). This CDR3 contains 16 residues. Germline lookup yields CDR1 SGHTA and CDR2 FQGNSA. Deletions cut 7 bases from V and 0 bases from J, with 16 bases between. The CDR3 bases are TGTGCCAGCACCCCAAACCAGGGACTAGCCAAAAACATTCAGTACTTC. Its protein is CASTPNQGLAKNIQYF.

The rearrangement links TRBV10-2 to TRBJ2-7; the match to TRBD2 covers 8 bases. Germline CDR1 and CDR2: WSHSY and SAAADI. Losses at the gene ends were 6 bases for V and 2 bases for J; bases not matched to a gene: 6. CDR3 size: 14 residues. Written as DNA, the CDR3 is TGCGCCAGCAGGGTAGCGGGGAATACCTACGAGCAGTACTTC. This encodes CASRVAGNTYEQYF.

This chain links TRBV5-3 with TRBJ2-3; 8 nucleotides line up with TRBD1. TRBV5-3 is known as an ORF, though its function is uncertain. V trimming: 1 base; J trimming: 3 bases; junction bases outside the gene matches: 4. There are 15 residues in the CDR3. The CDR3 nucleotides read TGTGCCAGAAGCTTGCTTGGACAGGGAACAGATACGCAGTATTTT. It codes for CARSLLGQGTDTQYF.

The chain couples TRBV12-3 or TRBV12-4 to TRBJ2-3; D gene unclear. The length of the CDR3 is 13 residues. The V gene lost 8 bases and the J gene lost 4 bases, with 13 bases spanning the gap. In nucleotides, the CDR3 is TGTGCCAGCGGACCGGACCGACCAGATACGCAGTATTTT. Protein sequence: CASGPDRPDTQYF.

Concerning this clonotype itself: A read error may produce the germline difference seen at one junction end. The chain couples TRBV5-1 to TRBJ1-4, with 7 bases aligning to TRBD1. The germline V gene encodes CDR1 SGHRS and CDR2 YFSETQ. This CDR3 is built from 14 residues. CDR3 nucleotides: TGCGCCAGCAGCTTGGGACAGGGAGGGGAAAAACTGATTTTT. As protein: CASSLGQGGEKLIF.

The sample holds a few counts of this clonotype. This chain joins TRBV7-2 and TRBJ1-6; D remains ambiguous. The germline CDR1 and CDR2 sequences are SGHTA and FQGNSA. V lost 2 bases and J lost 4, with 9 bases in between. The CDR3 totals 15 residues. As DNA, the CDR3 is TGTGCCAGCAGCTTAATCGTTGGGTATAATTCACCCCTCCACTTT. This codes for CASSLIVGYNSPLHF. Full variable domain (remainder filled in from reference TRBV7-2 and TRBJ1-6): GAGVSQSPSNKVTEKGKDVELRCDPISGHTALYWYRQSLGQGLEFLIYFQGNSAPDKSGLPSDRFSAERTGGSVSTLTIQRTQQEDSAVYLCASSLIVGYNSPLHFGNGTRLTVT.

This clonotype occurred many times. One end of the junction does not line up with germline, which may come from a read error. V and J are TRBV12-3 or TRBV12-4 and TRBJ1-6; D gene ambiguous. The CDR3 is 12 residues long. The CDR3 coding sequence is TGTGCCAGCAGTTATATCTATTCAGCCCTCCACTTT. Its protein is CASSYIYSALHF.

The chain couples TRBV5-1 to TRBJ2-5; no clear D gene. The V and J ends lost 0 bases and 5 bases respectively, with 8 bases between them. CDR1 SGHRS and CDR2 YFSETQ come from the germline V gene. The CDR3 covers 13 residues. CDR3 coding DNA: TGCGCCAGCAGCTTGGCCTCGCGGGAGACCCAGTACTTC. Its translation: CASSLASRETQYF.

This clonotype was counted a few times. The chain employs TRBV7-3 and TRBJ2-3; TRBD2 might be the D (6 bases). Trimming removed 1 base at V and 0 bases at J, with 8 bases between. The length of the CDR3 is 15 residues. Per the germline V gene, CDR1 is SGHTA and CDR2 is FQGTGA. The CDR3 DNA is TGTGCCAGCAGCTTAATTGGGACTAGCACAGATACGCAGTATTTT. Its protein product is CASSLIGTSTDTQYF.